These 28 T cell receptor beta chains were sequenced from one sample in a study of blood T cell repertoires in COVID-19. Data came from immunoSEQ multiplex PCR; TCRdb stores just in-frame clones and leaves some out. This table holds some 38,000 clones, roughly 84% found once. Sequenced input: peripheral blood. Every receptor here comes from a man between 60 and 75 years old with COVID-19, enrolled during active disease.

The DNA for the CDR3 is TGTGCCAGCTCACCTGAGAGGGGGGACAGCCATGGCTACACCTTC. Protein product: CASSPERGDSHGYTF. The chain joins TRBV18 to TRBJ1-2; 7 bases map to TRBD1. CDR1 KGHSH and CDR2 LQKENI come from the germline V gene. This CDR3 has 15 residues. V shed 3 bases and J 6 bases; nucleotides not matched to a gene: 10.

The chain employs TRBV5-1 and TRBJ1-1; D is perhaps TRBD1 (6 bases). V lost 3 bases, J lost 1 base, and 7 bases lay in between. Per germline, CDR1 SGHRS and CDR2 YFSETQ. The CDR3 length is 13 residues. For the CDR3, the DNA is TGCGCCAGCAGCTGGGGGCGGAACACTGAAGCTTTCTTT. Translation: CASSWGRNTEAFF.

The J gene is TRBJ1-2, the V gene TRBV29-1; TRBD1 aligns across 8 bases. Germline trimming cut 0 bases from V and 3 bases from J; bases unmatched to any gene: 6. This CDR3 contains 15 residues. Germline V gene data show CDR1 as SQVTM and CDR2 as ANQGSEA. The CDR3 coding sequence is TGCAGCGTTGAAGATGCAGGGGGCAAATACTATGGCTACACCTTC. Amino acid sequence: CSVEDAGGKYYGYTF.

The rearrangement joins TRBV6-5 to TRBJ2-7, with TRBD1 matching 9 bases. The CDR3 runs 14 residues. Germline CDR1 is MNHEY and CDR2 is SVGAGI. Germline trimming cut 4 bases from V and 0 bases from J; bases unmatched to any gene: 1. The CDR3 region is CASSWDRASYEQYF. CDR3 in DNA: TGTGCCAGCAGTTGGGACAGGGCCTCCTACGAGCAGTACTTC.

Here the CDR3 reads CASRRYTEAFF. The CDR3 DNA reads as TGTGCCAGCAGGAGGTACACTGAAGCTTTCTTT. The J gene is TRBJ1-1, the V gene TRBV28; D remains ambiguous. The CDR3 is made up of 11 amino acids. V was pared by 6 bases and J by 3 bases, with 5 bases between. CDR1 and CDR2 from the germline V gene are MDHEN and SYDVKM.

This clone was detected a few times. The V and J genes are TRBV18 and TRBJ2-7; TRBD2 is a possible D gene (6 bases). CDR1 and CDR2 from the germline V gene are KGHSH and LQKENI. The germline V and J ends were trimmed by 2 bases and 5 bases, with 13 bases remaining between them. The CDR3 is 14 amino acids. CDR3 residues: CASSPVGGLNEQYF. Here the CDR3 DNA reads TGTGCCAGCTCACCAGTGGGGGGACTCAACGAGCAGTACTTC.

The chain links TRBV6-5 to TRBJ1-3; the D gene is possibly TRBD1 (6 bases). Germline values: CDR1 MNHEY, CDR2 SVGAGI. This CDR3 region has 15 residues. With 6 bases removed from V and 4 bases from J, the gap between germline ends came to 16 bases. The CDR3 sequence is CASSRQVHGGNTIYF. CDR3 bases: TGTGCCAGCAGCAGACAGGTTCATGGGGGAAACACCATATATTTT.

The V call is TRBV12-5, the J call TRBJ2-1; D is perhaps TRBD2 (6 bases). CDR1 LGHNT and CDR2 FRNRAP come from the germline V gene. V was cut by 4 bases and J by 0 bases, with 19 bases left in between. The CDR3 totals 18 residues. CDR3 residues: CASGSTRDFRSSYNEQFF. In nucleotides, the CDR3 is TGTGCTAGTGGTTCAACTCGGGACTTCAGGAGCTCCTACAATGAGCAGTTCTTC.

J is TRBJ1-4 and V is TRBV3-1 (or the pseudogene TRBV3-2), with 10 bases matching TRBD1. Germline V gene data show CDR1 as LGHDT and CDR2 as YNNKEL (reference sequence). This CDR3 has 17 amino acids. Germline trimming cut 6 bases from V and 6 bases from J; bases unmatched to any gene: 13. DNA of the CDR3: TGTGCCAGCAGACCCGACAGGGGGCGGGCCGGGCATGAAAAACTGTTTTTT. Translated, it gives CASRPDRGRAGHEKLFF.

The chain has TRBV19 and TRBJ2-3; TRBD2 is a possible D gene (5 bases). The CDR3 spans 14 residues. CDR1 is LNHDA, CDR2 SQIVND, per germline (reference sequence). V was cut by 6 bases and J by 3 bases, with 13 bases left in between. CDR3 protein: CASRLRESTDTQYF. The DNA of the CDR3 is TGTGCCAGTAGATTAAGGGAGAGTACAGATACGCAGTATTTT.

This clone was seen a handful of times. V usage is TRBV29-1 and J usage is TRBJ2-5, with 7 bases fitting TRBD1. Germline trimming cut 7 bases from V and 5 bases from J; bases unmatched to any gene: 10. Germline CDR1 is SQVTM and CDR2 is ANQGSEA. The CDR3 runs to 13 residues. CDR3 amino acids: CSGGTAGWETQYF. The CDR3 DNA sequence: TGCAGCGGGGGGACAGCTGGATGGGAGACCCAGTACTTC.

This clone was counted only a few times. The J gene is TRBJ2-7, the V gene TRBV7-9; weak D call: TRBD1 (6 bases). Between the trimmed V and J ends, which lost 5 bases and 0 bases, there was a span of 14 bases. The CDR3 extends over 15 amino acids. Germline CDR1 reads SEHNR; CDR2 reads FQNEAQ (reference sequence). The CDR3 sequence is CASSRGGESSYEQYF. In nucleotides, the CDR3 is TGTGCCAGCAGCAGAGGGGGAGAGAGCTCCTACGAGCAGTACTTC.

V usage is TRBV2 and J usage is TRBJ1-4; 10 bases are a match to TRBD1. The CDR3 totals 15 residues. The germline V gene has CDR1 SNHLY and CDR2 FYNNEI. The trim removed 5 bases at V and 7 bases at J, leaving 7 bases unmatched. The CDR3 nucleotides read TGTGCCAGCAGTCGACAGGGGGCGGCAGGTGAAAAACTGTTTTTT. Protein sequence: CASSRQGAAGEKLFF.

This sequence joins TRBV2 and TRBJ2-1, with D perhaps matching TRBD1 (5 bases). This CDR3 is 14 amino acids long. The ends were cut back, 7 bases at V and 6 bases at J, with 16 bases in the middle. Germline V CDR1 and CDR2: SNHLY, FYNNEI. CDR3 DNA: TGTGCCAGCATCAGCTTAAGGGGCCTCAATGAGCAGTTCTTC. Translation: CASISLRGLNEQFF. Full variable domain (missing parts from reference TRBV2 and TRBJ2-1): EPEVTQTPSHQVTQMGQEVILRCVPISNHLYFYWYRQILGQKVEFLVSFYNNEISEKSEIFDDQFSVERPDGSNFTLKIRSTKLEDSAMYFCASISLRGLNEQFFGPGTRLTVL.

This clone appeared once. The chain is built from TRBV12-5 and TRBJ2-1; D not resolved. Germline V gene lookup returns CDR1 LGHNT and CDR2 FRNRAP. This CDR3 comprises 11 residues. V was shortened by 3 bases and J by 13 bases, with 10 bases between the two germline ends. The chain's CDR3 is CASGLSEAQFF. For the CDR3, the DNA is TGTGCTAGTGGTTTATCAGAGGCCCAGTTCTTC.

V usage is TRBV10-3 and J usage is TRBJ2-3, with 11 positions matching TRBD2. The V gene end was trimmed by 5 bases and the J gene end by 10 bases; junction bases not matched to a gene: 14. CDR3 length: 16 amino acids. The V gene's germline CDR1 is ENHRY and CDR2 SYGVKD. In DNA, the CDR3 is TGTGCCATCAGTAACCCAACTAGCGGGAGCTTATATGCGCAGTATTTT. Its translation is CAISNPTSGSLYAQYF.

The chain joins TRBV9 to TRBJ2-2; maybe TRBD1 (5 bases). This CDR3 is built from 17 residues. Trimming took off 4 bases at V and 6 bases at J, with 22 bases between the two ends. CDR1 and CDR2 (germline): SGDLS, YYNGEE. CDR3 loop: CASSPGRRGQTAGELFF. CDR3 DNA sequence: TGTGCCAGCAGCCCAGGAAGAAGGGGTCAAACGGCCGGGGAGCTGTTTTTT.

In DNA form, the CDR3 reads TGTGCCAGCAGCTTAACCCCCGGGACAGGGTACGAGCAGTACTTC. Translating it yields CASSLTPGTGYEQYF. This chain connects TRBV11-2 to TRBJ2-7; 9 positions match TRBD1. Per germline, CDR1 SGHAT and CDR2 FQNNGV. The CDR3 length is 15 residues. Trimming cost V 2 bases and J 4 bases; bases outside gene matches: 6.

The chain has TRBV5-1 and TRBJ2-7; D perhaps matches TRBD1 (5 bases). This CDR3 spans 13 amino acids. Germline loops: CDR1 SGHRS, CDR2 YFSETQ. V lost 4 bases to trimming and J lost 2 bases, with 10 bases between them. CDR3 protein: CASSTPDTYEQYF. In DNA form, the CDR3 reads TGCGCCAGCAGCACACCGGACACCTACGAGCAGTACTTC. Full variable domain (missing parts from reference TRBV5-1 and TRBJ2-7): KAGVTQTPRYLIKTRGQQVTLSCSPISGHRSVSWYQQTPGQGLQFLFEYFSETQRNKGNFPGRFSGRQFSNSRSEMNVSTLELGDSALYLCASSTPDTYEQYFGPGTRLTVT.

The V and J genes are TRBV27 and TRBJ2-1, with TRBD2 matching 11 bases. Germline V gene lookup returns CDR1 MNHEY and CDR2 SMNVEV (reference sequence). The CDR3 extends over 15 amino acids. The trim removed 2 bases at V and 9 bases at J, leaving 6 bases unmatched. Here the CDR3 reads CASSLTSGSSSEQFF. DNA for the CDR3: TGTGCCAGCAGTTTAACTAGCGGGAGTTCCTCTGAGCAGTTCTTC.

The V gene is TRBV7-3, the J gene TRBJ2-1; perhaps TRBD1 as D (6 bases). The CDR3 spans 13 residues. Germline CDR1 reads SGHTA; CDR2 reads FQGTGA. V was pared by 5 bases and J by 6 bases, with 11 bases between. CDR3 bases: TGTGCCAGCAGCCCGCAGACAGGCAATGAGCAGTTCTTC. Translated, it gives CASSPQTGNEQFF. Complete variable domain (other parts from reference TRBV7-3 and TRBJ2-1): GAGVSQTPSNKVTEKGKYVELRCDPISGHTALYWYRQSLGQGPEFLIYFQGTGAADDSGLPNDRFFAVRPEGSVSTLKIQRTERGDSAVYLCASSPQTGNEQFFGPGTRLTVL.

In this sample, this clone turned up once. The CDR3 DNA follows: TGCAGCGTTGCTCGACAGCCGAGCTCCTACGAGCAGTACTTC. This codes for CSVARQPSSYEQYF. This chain links TRBV29-1 with TRBJ2-7, with D maybe TRBD1 (5 bases). Trimming took off 4 bases at V and 0 bases at J, with 13 bases between the two ends. CDR1 SQVTM and CDR2 ANQGSEA come from the germline V gene. The CDR3 runs 14 residues.

J is TRBJ2-7 and V is TRBV5-4, with D perhaps TRBD2 (5 bases). The CDR3 length is 13 residues. Trimming took 2 bases from V and 5 from J, leaving 11 bases between them. Looked up from germline, CDR1 is SGHNT and CDR2 is YYREEE (reference sequence). The CDR3 here is CASSLPGKDEQYF. CDR3 bases: TGTGCCAGCAGCTTACCGGGGAAGGACGAGCAGTACTTC.

A single count supports this clone. The chain combines TRBV4-1 with TRBJ2-4, with D possibly matching TRBD1 (5 bases). The CDR3 runs to 18 residues. V was cut by 0 bases and J by 1 base, with 16 bases left in between. Germline lookup yields CDR1 MGHRA and CDR2 YSYEKL. This CDR3 is CASSQDPVGAGAKNIQYF. The CDR3 DNA reads as TGCGCCAGCAGCCAAGATCCTGTAGGGGCCGGTGCCAAAAACATTCAGTACTTC.

The chain carries TRBV30 and TRBJ1-5; D possibly corresponds to TRBD1 (5 bases). This CDR3 contains 17 residues. V was pared by 2 bases and J by 0 bases, with 17 bases between. Germline V lookup: CDR1 GTSNPN, CDR2 SVGIG (reference sequence). The CDR3 reads CAWSRAGTRYSNQPQHF. CDR3 coding DNA: TGTGCCTGGAGTCGGGCAGGGACTAGGTATAGCAATCAGCCCCAGCATTTT.

The chain links TRBV11-2 to TRBJ1-1; 11 positions agree with TRBD1. J was trimmed by 5 bases and V by 4 bases; bases with no gene match: 9. Germline loops: CDR1 SGHAT, CDR2 FQNNGV. CDR3 length: 16 residues. The CDR3 DNA sequence: TGTGCCAGCAGCTGGGACATGGACAGGGGGCTAACTGAAGCTTTCTTT. Its translation is CASSWDMDRGLTEAFF.

The chain carries TRBV14 and TRBJ2-2, with a tentative D call TRBD2 (7 bases). The V gene's germline CDR1 is SGHDN and CDR2 FVKESK. CDR3 length equals 17 residues. Trimming removed 4 bases at V and 2 bases at J, with 17 bases between. CDR3 nucleotides: TGTGCCAGCAGCCTCCTCGGGGGGCGATTAAACACCGGGGAGCTGTTTTTT. Translating it yields CASSLLGGRLNTGELFF.

For the CDR3, the DNA is TGTGCCAGCAGTTTAGAACGAACTGAAGCTTTCTTT. It translates to CASSLERTEAFF. The chain recombines TRBV2 with TRBJ1-1; D is undetermined. The ends were cut back, 5 bases at V and 5 bases at J, with 9 bases in the middle. The length of the CDR3 is 12 residues. From germline, CDR1 is SNHLY and CDR2 FYNNEI.